Shown below are 5 T cell receptor beta chains from a single sample sequenced in a study of Ad26.COV2.S vaccination and SARS-CoV-2 variants. Treatment described: around 19 received Ad26.COV2.S at low or high dose, single or two shots; a few received placebo; per-sample allocation not given. Collection of samples fell on day 63 after the first vaccine or placebo injection. Libraries were prepared by immunoSEQ multiplex PCR; TCRdb keeps only in-frame clonotypes and omits some of them. Of hundreds of thousands of clones listed, roughly nine tenths were seen once; the top ten hold approximately 1.5%. The material was peripheral blood, obtained in a trial of Ad26.COV2.S vaccine versus placebo. Receptor source: a person between 18 and 59 years old who received the Ad26.COV2.S COVID-19 vaccine or a placebo.

V gene TRBV12-3 or TRBV12-4 combines with J gene TRBJ2-7; no reliable D call. Trimming removed 7 bases at V and 5 bases at J, with 12 bases between. CDR3 size: 12 residues. CDR3 in DNA: TGTGCCAGCACCACCACCCCCCACGAGCAGTACTTC. As protein: CASTTTPHEQYF.

In DNA, the CDR3 is TGTGCCAGCAGCCCCCTCGCCCAGTGGGACACTGAAGCTTTCTTT. Translated: CASSPLAQWDTEAFF. The chain employs TRBV6-5 and TRBJ1-1; no reliable D call. The CDR3 totals 15 residues. V lost 6 bases, J lost 3 bases, and 17 bases lay in between. CDR1 is MNHEY and CDR2 is SVGAGI in the germline V gene.

The chain links TRBV6-5 to TRBJ2-2; D assignment may be TRBD1 or TRBD2 (5 bases each). The CDR3 consists of 14 residues. Trimming took 8 bases from V and 0 from J, leaving 10 bases between them. The V gene's germline CDR1 is MNHEY and CDR2 SVGAGI. The CDR3 loop reads CASLGTANTGELFF. The DNA of the CDR3 is TGTGCCAGCCTTGGGACGGCGAACACCGGGGAGCTGTTTTTT.

CDR3 loop: CASSRNSNQPQHF. CDR3 nucleotides: TGTGCCAGCAGTCGAAATAGCAATCAGCCCCAGCATTTT. This rearrangement joins TRBV7-9 to TRBJ1-5, with D unclear. The V gene's germline CDR1 is SEHNR and CDR2 FQNEAQ (reference sequence). The CDR3 length is 13 residues. The V end lost 6 bases, the J end lost 0 bases, and 6 bases lay between the germline ends.

Only one count was recorded for this clone. V and J are TRBV6-1 and TRBJ2-1; 7 positions match TRBD1. The V segment lost 0 bases and the J segment 8 bases; nucleotides outside the gene matches: 4. This CDR3 is built from 14 residues. CDR1 is MNHNS, CDR2 SASEGT, per germline. CDR3 nucleotide sequence: TGTGCCAGCAGTGAAGCGCCACAGGGGTATGAGCAGTTCTTC. Protein: CASSEAPQGYEQFF.